This T cell receptor (beta chain) was observed in a study of T cells in Graves' hyperthyroidism and ophthalmopathy. RNA transcripts served as the template for amplifying TCR beta CDR3 regions. The TCR CDR3 was amplified in a first-round RT-PCR using the HTBI primer set. MiXCR, run by TCRdb on the multiplex PCR reads, gives a single entry per CDR3 protein. This table has 480,000 or so distinct CDR3 sequences, over 45% appearing once. Exclusions: uncontrolled infection, other autoimmune disease, pregnancy, lactation. V was shortened by 1 base and J by 7 bases, with 7 bases between the two germline ends. The CDR3 is 12 residues long. The germline CDR1 and CDR2 sequences are SGHTA and FQGNSA.

The sequencing sample was made of peripheral blood or thyroid tissue (not recorded which). J is TRBJ2-5 and V is TRBV7-2; D is undetermined. This TCR came from an adult woman with Graves' disease, either hyperthyroidism or ophthalmopathy (not recorded which). As DNA, the CDR3 is TGTGCCAGCAGCTTAGTATCAGGGACCCAGTACTTC. This gives the protein CASSLVSGTQYF.